Shown below are 9 T cell receptor beta chains from a single sample sequenced in a study of T cells in localized non-small cell lung cancer. TCRdb's copy holds only in-frame clones and misses some; the assay was immunoSEQ multiplex PCR. The sample contains 26,000 or so clones, approximately 86% of which appear only once. The material was peripheral blood, obtained before any cancer treatment. The receptors shown here come from a female donor older than 55 with stage I lung adenocarcinoma.

This clone turned up a few times. The chain joins TRBV6-5 to TRBJ2-7, with D perhaps matching TRBD1 (7 bases). With 6 bases removed from V and 6 bases from J, the gap between germline ends came to 15 bases. Germline CDR1 and CDR2: MNHEY and SVGAGI. The CDR3 runs 13 residues. The CDR3 loop is CASSPTGRSEQYF. The DNA of the CDR3 is TGTGCCAGCAGCCCGACAGGGAGGTCCGAGCAGTACTTC.

The rearrangement joins TRBV11-1 to TRBJ2-7, with no clear D. Per the germline V gene, CDR1 is SGHAT and CDR2 is FQDESV (reference sequence). The CDR3 extends over 13 amino acids. Deletions cut 5 bases from V and 1 base from J, with 9 bases between. The CDR3 protein is CASSPPVSYEQYF. As DNA, the CDR3 is TGTGCCAGCAGCCCCCCGGTTTCCTACGAGCAGTACTTC.

The rearrangement links TRBV28 to TRBJ1-5, with 12 bases matching TRBD1. The CDR3 has 15 amino acids. V was clipped by 4 bases and J by 13 bases; unmatched bases: 11. From germline, CDR1 is MDHEN and CDR2 SYDVKM. For the CDR3, the DNA is TGTGCCAGCAGTTCTCCGGGACAGGGGGCCGTCCAGCAGCATTTT. Amino acids: CASSSPGQGAVQQHF.

This sequence joins TRBV19 and TRBJ1-1, with TRBD1 as a possible D gene (5 bases). Deletions cut 3 bases from V and 2 bases from J, with 16 bases between. The germline CDR1 and CDR2 sequences are LNHDA and SQIVND (reference sequence). The CDR3 is 16 residues long. The CDR3 coding sequence is TGTGCCAGTAGTATCGGAGAACAGGTTACCAACACTGAAGCTTTCTTT. Translated, it gives CASSIGEQVTNTEAFF.

V and J are TRBV10-3 and TRBJ1-5, with 11 bases lining up with TRBD1. V lost 2 bases to trimming and J lost 4 bases; unmatched junction nucleotides: 1. The V gene's germline CDR1 is ENHRY and CDR2 SYGVKD. The CDR3 is 15 residues long. CDR3 coding DNA: TGTGCCATCAGTGAGGGGGACAGGGGGAATCAGCCCCAGCATTTT. It codes for CAISEGDRGNQPQHF.

This clone has a single count. V and J are TRBV2 and TRBJ1-4; 7 bases are shared with TRBD1. The CDR3 length is 18 residues. The junction had 18 bases not matched to a gene; V was cut back by 7 bases and J by 4 bases. Germline V gene lookup returns CDR1 SNHLY and CDR2 FYNNEI. The CDR3, as DNA: TGTGCCAGCATGGCCAGGCGACAGGGAGGCTCGGTTAATGAAAAACTGTTTTTT. As protein: CASMARRQGGSVNEKLFF.

J is TRBJ2-6 and V is TRBV19; D is perhaps TRBD2 (6 bases). The length of the CDR3 is 22 residues. The germline CDR1 and CDR2 sequences are LNHDA and SQIVND (reference sequence). Trimming shortened V by 2 bases and J by 2 bases, and 28 bases separated the two germline ends. The CDR3 coding sequence is TGTGCCAGTAGTATACGGCCGGGGGTAGCAGGGAACCTTAACACTGGGGCCAACGTCCTGACTTTC. It codes for CASSIRPGVAGNLNTGANVLTF.

A few counts support this clone. The chain carries TRBV5-6 and TRBJ1-1; 10 nucleotides match TRBD1. This CDR3 has 14 amino acids. The V and J ends lost 4 bases and 6 bases, in that order; junction bases with no gene match: 6. Germline loops: CDR1 SGHDT, CDR2 YYEEEE. For the CDR3, the DNA is TGTGCCAGCAGCACCTGGACAGGGGGGGCTGAAGCTTTCTTT. This codes for CASSTWTGGAEAFF.

The rearrangement links TRBV19 to TRBJ1-2, with D perhaps TRBD1 (5 bases). V was cut by 3 bases and J by 4 bases, with 12 bases left in between. CDR1 and CDR2 from the germline V gene are LNHDA and SQIVND (reference sequence). CDR3 length: 14 residues. The CDR3 coding sequence is TGTGCCAGTAGTATCACGGGGACGGTCTATGGCTACACCTTC. The encoded protein is CASSITGTVYGYTF.